Listed below are T cell receptor beta chains from one sample, sequenced in a study of cytomegalovirus exposure and HLA in healthy donors. The assay was immunoSEQ multiplex PCR, and TCRdb's table has in-frame clones only and misses some. The sample lists approximately 160,000 clones, roughly 77% occurring once. Material for sequencing was PBMCs. The receptors were sampled from a male donor in good health and CMV-seronegative. Each CDR3 is given with its conserved first and last residue. A D gene is named only where the DNA matches it firmly. The listing skips clone size in some rows; elsewhere it reads once, few, many or a size class.

DNA,CDR3,size,V,J,D
TGCGCCAGTCAACCTAGACCTAAGGAGGGGGCTCAAGAACCCTACGAGCAGTACTTC,CASQPRPKEGAQEPYEQYF,-,TRBV5-1,TRBJ2-7,-
TGCGCCAGCAGCCAAGATGTCAGGACTGCGAACACCGGGGAGCTGTTTTTT,CASSQDVRTANTGELFF,-,TRBV4-3,TRBJ2-2,-
TGCAGCGTTGCTCGAAGCGGGGGTTTCTACGAGCAATACTTC,CSVARSGGFYEQYF,-,TRBV29-1,TRBJ2-5,TRBD2
TGTGCCAGCAGTTACGAGGGAGGGCCGGGCGGGGAGCTGTTTTTT,CASSYEGGPGGELFF,-,TRBV6-5,TRBJ2-2,TRBD2
TGCGCCAGCAGCCAAGATCGTTGGACTAGTCGGGCAGATACGCAGTATTTT,CASSQDRWTSRADTQYF,-,TRBV4-3,TRBJ2-3,TRBD2
TGCGCCAGCAGCCAAGGTGGCGGGCCCAGCACAGATACGCAGTATTTT,CASSQGGGPSTDTQYF,few,TRBV4-1,TRBJ2-3,-
TGTGCCAGCAGCTCCGGCACAGGGGAAATTCGGGGCTACACCTTC,CASSSGTGEIRGYTF,-,TRBV7-9,TRBJ1-2,TRBD1
TGTTCCAGCGGTCGGCGAGGTGACGAGCAGTACTTC,CSSGRRGDEQYF,-,TRBV7-9,TRBJ2-7,-
TGTGCCATCTCGCTAGCGGCCTACAATGAGCAGTTCTTC,CAISLAAYNEQFF,-,TRBV10-3,TRBJ2-1,TRBD2
TGTGCCAGCAGCTTGCGGCTTCAAGAGACCCAGTACTTC,CASSLRLQETQYF,-,TRBV7-7,TRBJ2-5,-
TGCGCCAGCAGCTCCACACATTTACTAGCGGGGGGTCCAGATACGCAGTATTTT,CASSSTHLLAGGPDTQYF,-,TRBV4-1,TRBJ2-3,TRBD2
TGTGCCAGTAGTACGCTAGCGGGGGGTGAGCAGTTCTTC,CASSTLAGGEQFF,-,TRBV19,TRBJ2-1,TRBD2
TGTGCCAGCAGCTTATCCAGGGCTGGCTACACCTTC,CASSLSRAGYTF,-,TRBV13,TRBJ1-2,-
TGCGCCAGCAGCTCGAAGGGGTTGGGACTAGGGAACACCGGGGAGCTGTTTTTT,CASSSKGLGLGNTGELFF,-,TRBV4-1,TRBJ2-2,TRBD2
TGCGCCAGCAGCTTGAACGTGGGAGCCTACGAGCAGTACTTC,CASSLNVGAYEQYF,-,TRBV5-1,TRBJ2-7,-
TGTGCCAGCAGCTGGGGACAGGGCCACAATCAGCCCCAGCATTTT,CASSWGQGHNQPQHF,-,TRBV7-9,TRBJ1-5,TRBD1
TGTGCCAGTAGTAAGGCCTGGCAGGGGTATGGCTACACCTTC,CASSKAWQGYGYTF,-,TRBV19,TRBJ1-2,-
TGTGCCAGCAGCGGACAGGGATACTCCTACGAGCAGTACTTC,CASSGQGYSYEQYF,-,TRBV7-2,TRBJ2-7,TRBD1
TGCGCCAGCAGTCACAGCGGTGAGCAGTTCTTC,CASSHSGEQFF,-,TRBV5-1,TRBJ2-1,-
TGTGCCAGCAGCTTGAGGACAATTCCCCCCGGGGAGCTGTTTTTT,CASSLRTIPPGELFF,-,TRBV7-7,TRBJ2-2,-
TGTGCCAGCAGTTTAGGCCAGGGCAACACTGAAGCTTTCTTT,CASSLGQGNTEAFF,-,TRBV28,TRBJ1-1,-
TGCGCCAGCAGCTACCGCAGGGGGAGCACTGAAGCTTTCTTT,CASSYRRGSTEAFF,once,TRBV4-1,TRBJ1-1,TRBD1
TGTGCCAGCAGTGAATTTAGCGGCAGCGCTCGCTATGGCTACACCTTC,CASSEFSGSARYGYTF,-,TRBV6-1,TRBJ1-2,-
TGTGCCAGCAGCTGGGGAGGGGGGAGCTCCTATAATTCACCCCTCCACTTT,CASSWGGGSSYNSPLHF,-,TRBV5-4,TRBJ1-6,-
TGTGCCAGCTCACCTAGGGGAGGTTACGACATTCAGTACTTC,CASSPRGGYDIQYF,-,TRBV18,TRBJ2-4,-
TGTGCCAGCAGCTTTCTTGAACAGTTTAACACTGAAGCTTTCTTT,CASSFLEQFNTEAFF,few,TRBV7-9,TRBJ1-1,-
TGTGCCAGCAGCTTAGCCGGGGGTTCCTACACTGAAGCTTTCTTT,CASSLAGGSYTEAFF,-,TRBV7-6,TRBJ1-1,-
TGTGCCAGCAGCTCTTACTTCGATGAAGCTTTCTTT,CASSSYFDEAFF,few,TRBV21-1,TRBJ1-1,-
TGTGCCAGCAGGGAGGACAGGGTGCGCGAGCAGTACTTC,CASREDRVREQYF,-,TRBV6-5,TRBJ2-7,TRBD1
TGTGCCAGCAGCTTTAGACGGGGCACAGATACGCAGTATTTT,CASSFRRGTDTQYF,-,TRBV11-2,TRBJ2-3,-
TGTGCCAGCTCACCCGGACAGGGGGGAGGCAATCAGCCCCAGCATTTT,CASSPGQGGGNQPQHF,-,TRBV18,TRBJ1-5,TRBD1
TGTGCCAGCAGCTCTCGCCCGACTAGCCCGTGGTTCTTC,CASSSRPTSPWFF,-,TRBV7-3,TRBJ2-1,TRBD2
TGTGCCAGCAGGGCAGGGGCGAGGAACACTGAAGCTTTCTTT,CASRAGARNTEAFF,few,TRBV6-5,TRBJ1-1,-
TGTGCCAGTAGTATAACAGGGTGGGGGACCCAGTACTTC,CASSITGWGTQYF,-,TRBV19,TRBJ2-5,-
TGCAGCGCTCAGACAGGGTCCTACGAGCAGTACTTC,CSAQTGSYEQYF,-,TRBV29-1,TRBJ2-7,TRBD1
TGTGCCAGCAGCTCTCAGGGGACCGGGGAGCTGTTTTTT,CASSSQGTGELFF,once,TRBV11-1,TRBJ2-2,-
TGTGCCAGCTCCCCAACAGGGGACGCTGAAGCTTTCTTT,CASSPTGDAEAFF,-,TRBV18,TRBJ1-1,TRBD1
TGTGCCAGCAGCTTGGGAACAGGGACATCCCAAGAGACCCAGTACTTC,CASSLGTGTSQETQYF,-,TRBV5-4,TRBJ2-5,-
TGTGCCAGCAGTCAGGACTCCACTAGCACAGATACGCAGTATTTT,CASSQDSTSTDTQYF,-,TRBV27,TRBJ2-3,-
TGCGCCAGCAGCCCACTCCGGGACAGCTATGGCTACACCTTC,CASSPLRDSYGYTF,-,TRBV4-1,TRBJ1-2,TRBD1
TGTGCCTCACAAACCCCGTCGGGATCGGATACGCAGTATTTT,CASQTPSGSDTQYF,-,TRBV30,TRBJ2-3,-
TGCGCCAGCAGCTTGGAAGGGGGCAATCAGCCCCAGCATTTT,CASSLEGGNQPQHF,-,TRBV5-1,TRBJ1-5,-
TGTGCCAGCAGTATCACCGGGACAGGGATCCCAGAAAAACTGTTTTTT,CASSITGTGIPEKLFF,-,TRBV28,TRBJ1-4,TRBD1
TGTGCCAGCAGCTTAGCGTCAGTAAACTATGGCTACACCTTC,CASSLASVNYGYTF,few,TRBV7-9,TRBJ1-2,-
TGTGCCAGCAGCCGACAGGGTTACTACGAGCAGTACTTC,CASSRQGYYEQYF,-,TRBV7-6,TRBJ2-7,TRBD1
TGTGCCAGCAGCAAAGTGGTGGCGGGGGGCAGGGAGCCCCAGCATTTT,CASSKVVAGGREPQHF,-,TRBV21-1,TRBJ1-5,-